The table lists the clone carrying this TCR beta chain with a count of one. Its specificity is not known. These data belong to a study of cytomegalovirus exposure and HLA in healthy donors. CDR3 length: 14 residues. Germline V gives CDR1 SGHAT, CDR2 FQNNGV. V gave up 0 bases and J gave up 8 bases, with 13 bases separating them. PCR amplification relied on 60 Vbeta primers (plus 13 Jbeta primers). Assay used: immunoSEQ multiplex PCR; TCRdb lists only in-frame clones, some missing. The table includes 110,000 or so clones, 67% detected once. Study-level findings and limits: One variant, a missense change in DCLRE1C, was linked in a later analysis to TCR beta V- and J-gene trimming. Within a later analysis, the majority of CMV-associated TCR beta chains appeared HLA-restricted. Donor immune exposure was known only as CMV serostatus.

This sequence was found in a man younger than 35 in good health and CMV-seropositive. The rearrangement links TRBV11-2 to TRBJ2-5; TRBD2 is a possible D gene (6 bases). Sequencing used PBMCs. The CDR3: CASSLESRGDTQYF. Here the CDR3 DNA reads TGTGCCAGCAGCTTAGAATCTCGCGGGGATACCCAGTACTTC.